The present T cell receptor beta chain was sequenced within a study of blood T cell repertoires in COVID-19. About the study: Sites across the United States, Italy and Spain contributed samples from acute and convalescent COVID-19.

This CDR3 spans 14 amino acids. The germline V gene has CDR1 SGHNT and CDR2 YYREEE (reference sequence). Trimming at V came to 5 bases and at J to 4 bases, leaving 6 bases not matched to a gene. How the authors handled the data: By means of reference gene primer amplification, nucleated cell counts were estimated. Sequencing used immunoSEQ multiplex PCR; TCRdb keeps in-frame clones, though not all of them. Clone size and V and J calls were adopted from that table, with D and trimming inferred from the DNA. The profile shows 150,000 to 190,000 clones, 80% to 90% of them singletons. The clonotype originates from a woman in her forties with acute or convalescent COVID-19. Source material: peripheral blood. The rearrangement uses TRBV5-4 and TRBJ2-1, with TRBD2 identical over 7 bases. The CDR3 is CASRSWGGYNEQFF. The CDR3 coding sequence is TGTGCCAGCAGGTCTTGGGGGGGATACAATGAGCAGTTCTTC.